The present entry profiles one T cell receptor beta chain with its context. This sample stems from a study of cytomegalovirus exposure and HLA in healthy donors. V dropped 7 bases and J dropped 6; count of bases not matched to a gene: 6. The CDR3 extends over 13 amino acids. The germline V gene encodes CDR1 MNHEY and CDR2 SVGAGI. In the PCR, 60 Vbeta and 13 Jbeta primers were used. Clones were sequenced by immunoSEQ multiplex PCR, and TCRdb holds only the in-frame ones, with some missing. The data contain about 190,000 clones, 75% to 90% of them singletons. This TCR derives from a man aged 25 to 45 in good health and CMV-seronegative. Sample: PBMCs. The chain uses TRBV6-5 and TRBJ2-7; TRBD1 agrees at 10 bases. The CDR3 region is CASKRQGAAEQYF. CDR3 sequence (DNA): TGTGCCAGCAAAAGACAGGGGGCGGCCGAGCAGTACTTC.